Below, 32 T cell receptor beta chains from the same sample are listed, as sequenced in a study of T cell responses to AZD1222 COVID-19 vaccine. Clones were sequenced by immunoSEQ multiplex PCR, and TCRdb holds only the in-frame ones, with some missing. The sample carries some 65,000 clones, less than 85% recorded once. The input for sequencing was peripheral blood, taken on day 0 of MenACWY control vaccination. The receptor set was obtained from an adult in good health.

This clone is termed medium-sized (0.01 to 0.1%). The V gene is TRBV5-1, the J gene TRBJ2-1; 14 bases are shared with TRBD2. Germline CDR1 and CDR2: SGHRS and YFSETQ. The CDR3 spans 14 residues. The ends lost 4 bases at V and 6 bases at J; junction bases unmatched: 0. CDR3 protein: CASSGTSGSNEQFF. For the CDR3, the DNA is TGCGCCAGCAGCGGGACTAGCGGGAGCAATGAGCAGTTCTTC.

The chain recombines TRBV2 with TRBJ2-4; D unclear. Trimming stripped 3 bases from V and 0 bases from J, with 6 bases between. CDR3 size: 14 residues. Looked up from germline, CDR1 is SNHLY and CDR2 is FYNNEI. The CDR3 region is CASSDGVAKNIQYF. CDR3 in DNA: TGTGCCAGCAGTGATGGTGTAGCCAAAAACATTCAGTACTTC.

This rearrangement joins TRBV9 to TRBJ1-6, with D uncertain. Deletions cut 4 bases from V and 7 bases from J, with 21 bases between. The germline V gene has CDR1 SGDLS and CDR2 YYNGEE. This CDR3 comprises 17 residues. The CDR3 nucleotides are TGTGCCAGCAGCCCCTATCCGGGCTTCTCGGGGAATTCACCCCTCCACTTT. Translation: CASSPYPGFSGNSPLHF.

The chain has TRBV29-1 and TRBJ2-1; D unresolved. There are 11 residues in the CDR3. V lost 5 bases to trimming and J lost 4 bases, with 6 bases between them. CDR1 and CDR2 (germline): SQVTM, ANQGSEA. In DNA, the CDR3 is TGCAGCGTTAAAAATTACAATGAGCAGTTCTTC. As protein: CSVKNYNEQFF.

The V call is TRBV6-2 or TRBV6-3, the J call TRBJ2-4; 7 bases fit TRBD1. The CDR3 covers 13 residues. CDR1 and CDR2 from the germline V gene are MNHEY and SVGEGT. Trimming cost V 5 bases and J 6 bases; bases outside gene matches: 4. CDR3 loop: CASSPRDRNIQYF. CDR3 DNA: TGTGCCAGCAGTCCCCGGGACAGAAACATTCAGTACTTC.

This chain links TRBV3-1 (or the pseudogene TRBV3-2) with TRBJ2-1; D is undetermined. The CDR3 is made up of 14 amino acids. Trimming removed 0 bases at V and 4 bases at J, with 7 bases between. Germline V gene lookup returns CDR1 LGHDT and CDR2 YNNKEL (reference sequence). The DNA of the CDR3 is TGTGCCAGCAGCCAAGATAGTGGTTACAATGAGCAGTTCTTC. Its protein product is CASSQDSGYNEQFF.

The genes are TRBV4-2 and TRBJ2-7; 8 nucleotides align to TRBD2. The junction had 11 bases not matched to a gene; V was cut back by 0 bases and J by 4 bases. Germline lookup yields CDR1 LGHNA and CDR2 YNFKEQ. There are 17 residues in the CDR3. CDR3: CASSQEALGGARYEQYF. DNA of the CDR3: TGTGCCAGCAGCCAAGAAGCTCTCGGGGGGGCGAGATACGAGCAGTACTTC.

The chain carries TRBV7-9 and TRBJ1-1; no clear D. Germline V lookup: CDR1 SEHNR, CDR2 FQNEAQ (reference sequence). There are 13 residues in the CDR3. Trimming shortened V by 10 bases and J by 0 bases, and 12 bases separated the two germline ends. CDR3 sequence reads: CATETGMNTEAFF. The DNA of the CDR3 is TGTGCCACCGAGACGGGCATGAACACTGAAGCTTTCTTT.

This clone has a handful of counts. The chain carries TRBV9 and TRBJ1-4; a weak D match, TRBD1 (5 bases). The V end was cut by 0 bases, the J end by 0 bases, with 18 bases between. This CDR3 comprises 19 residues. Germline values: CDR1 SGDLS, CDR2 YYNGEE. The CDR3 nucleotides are TGTGCCAGCAGCGTAGAAAGGGACGTAGCTTTTGCAACTAATGAAAAACTGTTTTTT. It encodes CASSVERDVAFATNEKLFF.

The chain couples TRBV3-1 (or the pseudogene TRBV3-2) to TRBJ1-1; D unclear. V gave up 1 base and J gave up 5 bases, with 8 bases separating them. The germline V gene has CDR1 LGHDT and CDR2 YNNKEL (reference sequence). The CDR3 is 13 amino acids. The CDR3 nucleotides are TGTGCCAGCAGCCAAGGGGGTACGACTGAAGCTTTCTTT. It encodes CASSQGGTTEAFF.

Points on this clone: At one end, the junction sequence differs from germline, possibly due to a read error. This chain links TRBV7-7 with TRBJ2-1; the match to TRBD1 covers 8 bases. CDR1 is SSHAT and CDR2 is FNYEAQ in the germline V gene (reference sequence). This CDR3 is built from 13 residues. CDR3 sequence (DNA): TGTGCTAGCAGCTCCACAGGGGGCAATGAGCAGTTCTTC. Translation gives CASSSTGGNEQFF.

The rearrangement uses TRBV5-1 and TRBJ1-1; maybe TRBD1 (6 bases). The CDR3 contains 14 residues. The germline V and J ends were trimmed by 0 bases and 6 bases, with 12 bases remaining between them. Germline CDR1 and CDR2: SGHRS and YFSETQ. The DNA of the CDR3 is TGCGCCAGCAGCTTGGTGGGGGCAGGGTCTGAAGCTTTCTTT. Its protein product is CASSLVGAGSEAFF.

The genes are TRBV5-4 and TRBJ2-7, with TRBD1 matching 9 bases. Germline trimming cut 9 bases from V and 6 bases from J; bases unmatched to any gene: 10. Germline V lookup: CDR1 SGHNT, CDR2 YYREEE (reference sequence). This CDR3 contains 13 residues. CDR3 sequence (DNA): TGTGCCACCCGAGGGACAGGGACATTCGAGCAGTACTTC. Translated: CATRGTGTFEQYF.

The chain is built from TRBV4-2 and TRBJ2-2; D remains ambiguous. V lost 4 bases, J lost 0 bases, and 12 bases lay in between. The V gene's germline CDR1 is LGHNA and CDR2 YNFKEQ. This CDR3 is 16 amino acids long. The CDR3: CASSPTQLANTGELFF. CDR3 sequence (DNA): TGTGCCAGCAGCCCAACCCAGCTGGCGAACACCGGGGAGCTGTTTTTT.

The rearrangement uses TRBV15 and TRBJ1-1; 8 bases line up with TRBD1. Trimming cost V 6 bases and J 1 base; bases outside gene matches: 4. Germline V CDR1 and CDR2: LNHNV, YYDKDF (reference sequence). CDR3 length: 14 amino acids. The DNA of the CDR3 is TGTGCCACCAGGGACAGGGTGAAGAACACTGAAGCTTTCTTT. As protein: CATRDRVKNTEAFF.

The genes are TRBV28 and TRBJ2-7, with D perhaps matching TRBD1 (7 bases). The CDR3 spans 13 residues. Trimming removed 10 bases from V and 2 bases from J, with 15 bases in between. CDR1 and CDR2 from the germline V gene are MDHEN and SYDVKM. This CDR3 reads CAIRRDSPYEQYF. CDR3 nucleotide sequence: TGTGCCATCCGGCGGGACAGTCCCTACGAGCAGTACTTC.

Written as DNA, the CDR3 is TGTGCCAGCATGACGGGAGATTGGGTTAAACCCCCCCACTACGAGCAGTACTTC. It yields the protein CASMTGDWVKPPHYEQYF. V is TRBV28 and J is TRBJ2-7, with a tentative D call TRBD2 (6 bases). The CDR3 consists of 18 residues. CDR1 and CDR2 from the germline V gene are MDHEN and SYDVKM. V lost 7 bases and J lost 3, with 28 bases in between.

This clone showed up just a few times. For the CDR3, the DNA is TGCGCCAGCAGCCAAGTAAATTCCCGCACAGATACGCAGTATTTT. Its protein is CASSQVNSRTDTQYF. The J gene is TRBJ2-3, the V gene TRBV4-3; no clear D. V was clipped by 1 base and J by 1 base, with 9 bases between them. The CDR3 contains 15 residues. Germline CDR1 reads LGHNA; CDR2 reads YSLEER.

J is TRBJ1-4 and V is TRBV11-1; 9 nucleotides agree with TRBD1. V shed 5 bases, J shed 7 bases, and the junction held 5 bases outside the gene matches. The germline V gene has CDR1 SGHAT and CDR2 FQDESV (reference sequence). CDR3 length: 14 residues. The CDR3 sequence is CASSRTGEGEKLFF. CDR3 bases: TGTGCCAGCAGCCGGACAGGGGAGGGTGAAAAACTGTTTTTT.

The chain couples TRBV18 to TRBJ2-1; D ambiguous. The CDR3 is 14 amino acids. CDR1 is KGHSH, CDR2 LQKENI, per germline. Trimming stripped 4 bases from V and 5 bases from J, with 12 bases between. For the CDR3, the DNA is TGTGCCAGCTCACTCTCCCAGACAAACAATGAGCAGTTCTTC. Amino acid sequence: CASSLSQTNNEQFF.

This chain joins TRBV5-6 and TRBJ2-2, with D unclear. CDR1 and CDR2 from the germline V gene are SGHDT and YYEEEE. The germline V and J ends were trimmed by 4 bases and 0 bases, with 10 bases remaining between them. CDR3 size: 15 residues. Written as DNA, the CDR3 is TGTGCCAGCAGCGCGTGGCAGTCGAACACCGGGGAGCTGTTTTTT. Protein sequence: CASSAWQSNTGELFF.

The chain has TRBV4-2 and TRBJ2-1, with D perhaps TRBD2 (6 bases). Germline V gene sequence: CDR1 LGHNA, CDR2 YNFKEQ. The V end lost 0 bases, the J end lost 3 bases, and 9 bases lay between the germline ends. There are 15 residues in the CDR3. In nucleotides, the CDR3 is TGTGCCAGCAGCCAAGATGTCGGGAGCTACAATGAGCAGTTCTTC. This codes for CASSQDVGSYNEQFF.

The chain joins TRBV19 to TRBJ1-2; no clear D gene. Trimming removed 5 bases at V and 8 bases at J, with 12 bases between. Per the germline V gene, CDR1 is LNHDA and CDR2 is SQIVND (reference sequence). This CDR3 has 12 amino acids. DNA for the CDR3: TGTGCCAGTAGTCCGCATGACGGGGGCTACACCTTC. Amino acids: CASSPHDGGYTF.

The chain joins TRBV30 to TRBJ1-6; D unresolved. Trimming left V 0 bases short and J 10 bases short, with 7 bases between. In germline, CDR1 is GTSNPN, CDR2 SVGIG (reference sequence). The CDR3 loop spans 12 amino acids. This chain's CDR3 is CAWSVRGSPLHF. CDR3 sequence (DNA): TGTGCCTGGAGTGTACGAGGGTCACCCCTCCACTTT.

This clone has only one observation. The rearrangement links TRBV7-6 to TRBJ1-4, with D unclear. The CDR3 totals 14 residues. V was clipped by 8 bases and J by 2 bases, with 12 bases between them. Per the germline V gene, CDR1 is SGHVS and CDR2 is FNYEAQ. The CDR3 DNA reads TGTGCCAGCTCTCCCGCCGGCACTAATGAAAAACTGTTTTTT. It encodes CASSPAGTNEKLFF.

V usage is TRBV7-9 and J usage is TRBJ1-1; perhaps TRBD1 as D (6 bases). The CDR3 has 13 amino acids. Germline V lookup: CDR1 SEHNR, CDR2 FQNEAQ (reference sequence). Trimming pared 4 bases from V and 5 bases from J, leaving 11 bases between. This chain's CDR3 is CASSSQGYTEAFF. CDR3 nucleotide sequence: TGTGCCAGCAGCTCACAGGGTTATACTGAAGCTTTCTTT.

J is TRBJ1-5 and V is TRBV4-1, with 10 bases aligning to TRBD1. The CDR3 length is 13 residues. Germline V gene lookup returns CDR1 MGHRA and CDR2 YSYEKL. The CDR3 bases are TGCGCGAGCGGACAGGGGGACAATCAGCCCCAGCATTTT. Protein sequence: CASGQGDNQPQHF.

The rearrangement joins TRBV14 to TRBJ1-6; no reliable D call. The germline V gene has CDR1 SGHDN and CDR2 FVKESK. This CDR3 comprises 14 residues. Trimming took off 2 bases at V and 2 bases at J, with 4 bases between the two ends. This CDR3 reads CASSQNTYNSPLHF. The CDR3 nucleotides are TGTGCCAGCAGCCAAAACACCTATAATTCACCCCTCCACTTT.

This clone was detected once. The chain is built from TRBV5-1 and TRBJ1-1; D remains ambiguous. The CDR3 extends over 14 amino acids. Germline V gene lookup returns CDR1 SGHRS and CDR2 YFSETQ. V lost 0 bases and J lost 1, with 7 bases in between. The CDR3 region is CASSLGGANTEAFF. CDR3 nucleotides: TGCGCCAGCAGCTTGGGGGGTGCGAACACTGAAGCTTTCTTT.

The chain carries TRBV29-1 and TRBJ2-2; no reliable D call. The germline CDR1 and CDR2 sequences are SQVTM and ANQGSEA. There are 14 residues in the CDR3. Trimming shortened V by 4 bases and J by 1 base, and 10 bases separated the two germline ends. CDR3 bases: TGCAGCGTTGCGCCGCTTGGGAACACCGGGGAGCTGTTTTTT. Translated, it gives CSVAPLGNTGELFF.

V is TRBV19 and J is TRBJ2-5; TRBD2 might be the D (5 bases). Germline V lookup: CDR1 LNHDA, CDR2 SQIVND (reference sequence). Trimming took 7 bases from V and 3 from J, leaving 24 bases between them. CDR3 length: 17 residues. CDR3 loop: CASTPVHKGGEEETQYF. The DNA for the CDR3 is TGTGCCAGTACCCCGGTCCACAAAGGAGGAGAAGAAGAGACCCAGTACTTC. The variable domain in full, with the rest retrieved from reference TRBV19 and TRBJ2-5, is DGGITQSPKYLFRKEGQNVTLSCEQNLNHDAMYWYRQDPGQGLRLIYYSQIVNDFQKGDIAEGYSVSREKKESFPLTVTSAQKNPTAFYLCASTPVHKGGEEETQYFGPGTRLLVL.

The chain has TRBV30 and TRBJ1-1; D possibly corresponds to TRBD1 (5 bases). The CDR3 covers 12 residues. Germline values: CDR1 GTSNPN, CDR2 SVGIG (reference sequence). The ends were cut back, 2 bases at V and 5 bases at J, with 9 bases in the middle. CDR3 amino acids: CAWSPQGTEAFF. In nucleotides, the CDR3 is TGTGCCTGGAGTCCCCAGGGTACTGAAGCTTTCTTT.